Given below is one TCR beta chain in context. The antigen is unknown. The data were obtained in a study of cytomegalovirus exposure and HLA in healthy donors. Study-wide context: It was reported in a later analysis that the same platform had been used for the roughly 130 validation repertoires as for the approximately 670 first-cohort repertoires.

Regarding the study as a whole: Researchers catalogued about 160 TCR beta chains as cytomegalovirus-associated.

Germline V gene data show CDR1 as SGHAT and CDR2 as FQNNGV. The V end was cut by 1 base, the J end by 5 bases, with 9 bases between. The CDR3 is made up of 14 amino acids. Clones were sequenced by immunoSEQ multiplex PCR, and TCRdb holds only the in-frame ones, with some missing. Seen here are around 250,000 clones, 90% observed once, and the top ten hold roughly 0.4%. The material sequenced was PBMCs. The chain joins TRBV11-2 to TRBJ2-1; TRBD2 is a possible D gene (6 bases). The TCR sequence derives from a woman under 30 in good health and CMV-seronegative. CDR3 sequence: CASSLVPGDNEQFF. The DNA of the CDR3 is TGTGCCAGCAGCTTAGTCCCGGGGGACAATGAGCAGTTCTTC.